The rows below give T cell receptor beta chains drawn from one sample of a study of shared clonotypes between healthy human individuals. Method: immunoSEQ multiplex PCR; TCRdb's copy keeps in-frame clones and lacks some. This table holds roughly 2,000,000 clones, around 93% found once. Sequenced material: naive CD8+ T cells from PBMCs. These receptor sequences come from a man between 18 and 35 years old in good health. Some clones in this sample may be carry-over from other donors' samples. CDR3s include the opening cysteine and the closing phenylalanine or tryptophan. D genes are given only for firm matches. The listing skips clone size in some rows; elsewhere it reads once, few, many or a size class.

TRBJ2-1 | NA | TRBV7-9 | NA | TGTGCCAGCAGCTTATTCGTGGGGAAGACCTACAATGAGCAGTTCTTC | CASSLFVGKTYNEQFF
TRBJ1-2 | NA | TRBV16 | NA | TGTGCCAGCAGCCAATCCTGGGGGTCTAACTATGGCTACACCTTC | CASSQSWGSNYGYTF
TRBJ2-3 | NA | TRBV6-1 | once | TGTGCCAGCAGTGAACTTATCGGACGGGGGTTCACAGATACGCAGTATTTT | CASSELIGRGFTDTQYF
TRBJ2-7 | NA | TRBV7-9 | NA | TGTGCCAGCAGCTCTTCAACCGAGGCGGGACGCCTTTACGAGCAGTACTTC | CASSSSTEAGRLYEQYF
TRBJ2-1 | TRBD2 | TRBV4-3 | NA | TGCGCCAGCAGCCAAGGTGCTAGCGGGAGGGGTGAGCAGTTCTTC | CASSQGASGRGEQFF
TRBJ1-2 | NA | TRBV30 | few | TGTGCCTGTAGTACAGGGAAGGAAGGCTACACCTTC | CACSTGKEGYTF
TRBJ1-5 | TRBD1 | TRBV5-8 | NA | TGTGCCAGCAGCTTGGCTTTTAAAGGGGACAGGGACAATCAGCCCCAGCATTTT | CASSLAFKGDRDNQPQHF
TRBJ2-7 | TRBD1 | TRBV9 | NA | TGTGCCAGCAGCAGCCGGACAGGGGGACCCTACGAGCAGTACTTC | CASSSRTGGPYEQYF
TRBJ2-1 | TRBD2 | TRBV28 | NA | TGTGCCAGCAGCCAACTAGCGGGAGGGCCCAATGAGCAGTTCTTC | CASSQLAGGPNEQFF
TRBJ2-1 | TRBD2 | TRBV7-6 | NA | TGTGCCAGCAGCCTCCCTGGACTAGCGGGAGGGAATGAGCAGTTCTTC | CASSLPGLAGGNEQFF
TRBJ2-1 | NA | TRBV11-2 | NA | TGTGCCAGCAGCTTAGGAGTGGATGAGCAGTTCTTC | CASSLGVDEQFF
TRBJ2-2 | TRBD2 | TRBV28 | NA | TGTGCCAGCAGCCCGGGGACTAGCGGGACGGGTCCCTTCACCGGGGAGCTGTTTTTT | CASSPGTSGTGPFTGELFF
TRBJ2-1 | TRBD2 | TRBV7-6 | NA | TGTGCCAGCAGCTTAGAAGCGGGAGTTACCTATGAGCAGTTCTTC | CASSLEAGVTYEQFF
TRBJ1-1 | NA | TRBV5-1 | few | TGCGCCAGCAGCTGGGAGAATCCCCTGGCTGAAGCTTTCTTT | CASSWENPLAEAFF
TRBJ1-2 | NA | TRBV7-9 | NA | TGTGCCAGCAGCTTTGTATTGTCGAACTATGGCTACACCTTC | CASSFVLSNYGYTF
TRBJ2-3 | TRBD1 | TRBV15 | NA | TGTGCCACCAGCTACCGGGACAGGGGACGGACGCAGTATTTT | CATSYRDRGRTQYF
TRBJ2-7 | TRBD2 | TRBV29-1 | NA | TGCAGCGCCACGCATGGGACTAGCGGGAGGTACGAGCAGTACTTC | CSATHGTSGRYEQYF
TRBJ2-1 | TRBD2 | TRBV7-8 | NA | TGTGCCAGCAGCTTCTGGCGGGAGGCCAACGATGAGCAGTTCTTC | CASSFWREANDEQFF
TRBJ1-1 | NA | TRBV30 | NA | TGTGCCTGGAGTGCCACAGAATACAGGGCGGGTGGAGCTTTCTTT | CAWSATEYRAGGAFF
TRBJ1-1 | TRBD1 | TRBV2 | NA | TGTGCCAGCTCACAGGGGGCGCCTCCTGAAGCTTTCTTT | CASSQGAPPEAFF
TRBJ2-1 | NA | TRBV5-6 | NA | TGTGCCAGCGGCCGTAACCGTGGTGAGCAGTTCTTC | CASGRNRGEQFF
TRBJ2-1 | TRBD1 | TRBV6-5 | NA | TGTGCCAGCAGTACCCGACAGGGTGTCGGTGAGCAGTTCTTC | CASSTRQGVGEQFF
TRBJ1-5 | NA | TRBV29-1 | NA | TGCAGCGTTGAGCCCGGGGACAATCAGCCCCAGCATTTT | CSVEPGDNQPQHF
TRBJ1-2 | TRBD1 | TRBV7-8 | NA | TGTGCCAGCAGCTCTGGACAGGGGCTCTCGCTCAACTATGGCTACACCTTC | CASSSGQGLSLNYGYTF
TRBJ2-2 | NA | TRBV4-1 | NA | TGCGCCAGCAGCCAAGATCCCTCCACCGGGGAGCTGTTTTTT | CASSQDPSTGELFF
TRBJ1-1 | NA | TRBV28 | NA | TGTGCCAGCAGGATACTTCATGTCACTGAAGCTTTCTTT | CASRILHVTEAFF
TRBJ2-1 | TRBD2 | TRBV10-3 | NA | TGTGCCACTGCACTAGCGGGGAGCGACAATGAGCAGTTCTTC | CATALAGSDNEQFF
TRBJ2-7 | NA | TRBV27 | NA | TGTGCCGCGGGAAGGGCGGGATCAACCGGGACAGTACACTCCTACGAGCAGTACTTC | CAAGRAGSTGTVHSYEQYF
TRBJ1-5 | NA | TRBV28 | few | TGTGCCAGCAGTTCGGGGGGCGGGCATCAGCCCCAGCATTTT | CASSSGGGHQPQHF
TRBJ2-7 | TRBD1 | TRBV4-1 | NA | TGCGCCAGCAGCCATGTCCCGGGACAGTTCAGCTCCTACGAGCAGTACTTC | CASSHVPGQFSSYEQYF
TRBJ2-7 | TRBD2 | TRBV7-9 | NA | TGTGCCAGCAGCTTACTTGTAGCGGGAGCTATCTACGAGCAGTACTTC | CASSLLVAGAIYEQYF
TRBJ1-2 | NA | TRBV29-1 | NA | TGCAGCGCCCGGGACATTTATGGCTACACCTTC | CSARDIYGYTF
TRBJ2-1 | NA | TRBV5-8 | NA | TGTGCCAGCAGCGGACCCGGGGGAGATCACAATGAGCAGTTCTTC | CASSGPGGDHNEQFF
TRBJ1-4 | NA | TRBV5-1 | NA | TGCGCCAGCAGCCCCAAAACAGGGAGTTATTTGGCTAATGAAAAACTGTTTTTT | CASSPKTGSYLANEKLFF
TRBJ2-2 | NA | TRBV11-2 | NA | TGTGCCAGCAGCTCCGTTTTGGGGGGGCTTACCGGGGAGCTGTTTTTT | CASSSVLGGLTGELFF
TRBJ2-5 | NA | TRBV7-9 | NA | TGTGCCAGCAGCCCTAGGGACTTC | CASSPRDF
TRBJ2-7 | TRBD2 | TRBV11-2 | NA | TGTGCCAGCAGCTCACTCGGACTAGGTCTCGGCGAGCAGTACTTC | CASSSLGLGLGEQYF
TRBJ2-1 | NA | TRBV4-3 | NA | TGCGCCAGCAGCCCCTTACTAGGCAATGAGCAGTTCTTC | CASSPLLGNEQFF
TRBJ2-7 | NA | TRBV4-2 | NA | TGTGCCAGCAGCCAAGGGGTCGGGGGCTCCTACGAGCAGTACTTC | CASSQGVGGSYEQYF
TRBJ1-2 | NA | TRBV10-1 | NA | TGCGCCAGCAGCGACCAGACCGGGGACCCGCATGGCTACACCTTC | CASSDQTGDPHGYTF
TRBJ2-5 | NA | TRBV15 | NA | TGTGCCACCAGCAGAGCCCCGCGGACACAAGAGACCCAGTACTTC | CATSRAPRTQETQYF
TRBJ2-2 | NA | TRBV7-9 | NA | TGTGCCAGCAGCTCATTTGGGACGCAGGTTAATCCCGGGGAGCTGTTTTTT | CASSSFGTQVNPGELFF
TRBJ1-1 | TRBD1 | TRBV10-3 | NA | TGTGCCATCAGTGAGGTGAAACAGGGGGTCAACACTGAAGCTTTCTTT | CAISEVKQGVNTEAFF
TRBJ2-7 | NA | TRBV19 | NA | TGTGCCAGTAGGCCCCCGGGCCAATCCTACGAGCAGTACTTC | CASRPPGQSYEQYF
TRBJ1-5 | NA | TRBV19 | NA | TGTGCCAGTATTGGGGGACAATATAGCAATCAGCCCCAGCATTTT | CASIGGQYSNQPQHF
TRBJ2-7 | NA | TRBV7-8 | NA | TGTGCCAGCAGCTTAGTAATCGTATGGCAGTACTTC | CASSLVIVWQYF
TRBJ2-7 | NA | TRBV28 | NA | TGTGCCAGCAGTTCGACGGGGATGAGCTCCTACGAGCAGTACTTC | CASSSTGMSSYEQYF